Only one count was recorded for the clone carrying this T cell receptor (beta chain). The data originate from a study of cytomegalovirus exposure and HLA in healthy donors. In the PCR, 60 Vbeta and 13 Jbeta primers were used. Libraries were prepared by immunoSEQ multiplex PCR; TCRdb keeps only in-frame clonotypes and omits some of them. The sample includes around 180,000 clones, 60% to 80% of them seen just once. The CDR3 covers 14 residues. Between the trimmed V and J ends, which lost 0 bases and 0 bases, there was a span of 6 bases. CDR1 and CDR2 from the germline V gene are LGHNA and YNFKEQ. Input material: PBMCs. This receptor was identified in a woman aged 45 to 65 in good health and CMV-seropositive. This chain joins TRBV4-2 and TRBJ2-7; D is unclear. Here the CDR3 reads CASSQEQNSYEQYF. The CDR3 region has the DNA TGTGCCAGCAGCCAAGAACAGAACTCCTACGAGCAGTACTTC.